Described below is a single TCR beta chain sequence and its context. The antigen it binds to is not known. There are no base qualities to consult, and no much larger clone falls within one base. The data derive from a study of shared clonotypes between healthy human individuals (dated by TCRdb to the early 2020s). Background on the whole study: The cohort comprised two women and a few men aged 18 to 49 years. Per donor, three plates each were used for CD4 naive and CD4 memory, two for CD8 naive, and one for CD8 memory. To estimate repertoire size and how much clonotypes are shared between individuals, the study performed deep sequencing of blood TCR repertoires from a handful of healthy adults. To increase sequencing depth and limit assay-specific biases, TCR repertoire library preparation and sequencing were carried out by different laboratories using diverse techniques. Between about 0.9 and 9 billion PBMCs per donor were obtained by leukapheresis.

Using the deep immunoSEQ assay, TCR CDR3 regions were amplified from genomic DNA by multiplex PCR. Extracted genomic DNA from each cell subset was distributed evenly across all wells of several immunoSEQ 96-well plates, and each plate was treated as a replicate. Each replicate PCR for sorted subsets received around 200 ng genomic DNA, equal to about 29,000 T cell genomes. Purified libraries were quantified with a Qubit 3.0 fluorometer, sized on a Bioanalyzer 2100, and re-quantified with the KAPA Library Quantification kit. A separate single-read 150-cycle Illumina NextSeq 550 flow cell was used to sequence each immunoSEQ 96-well plate. In the paper's pipeline: Because the immunoSEQ output included only junctional sequences and no quality scores, the filtering could not be the same as the filtering used for full-length reads. To assign V/J genes and CDR3, sequences were annotated using PyIR, a Python wrapper for IgBLAST v1.9, with IMGT germline references. Reads with weak V/J assignments (E-value above 1e-6), missing CDR3, stop codons, out-of-frame junctions, or ambiguous translated residues were removed. V3J clonotypes were defined as sequences sharing the same inferred V gene, J gene, and CDR3 amino acid sequence. The percentage overlap between two repertoires was calculated by dividing the number of shared unique clonotypes by the size of the smaller repertoire. Repertoire richness was assessed with RTK rarefaction, the Chao1 estimator, and Recon v2.1 estimates of unobserved clonotypes. Generation probabilities for all TCRbeta clonotypes obtained by the gDNA method from a handful of donors were computed using OLGA. What TCRdb holds here is the immuneACCESS table cut down to in-frame rearrangements. Part of the clones is not present; checked against another copy, under half of the missing clones reflect an unresolved V gene, and the others are unexplained. Clone size and V and J calls were adopted from that table, with D and trimming inferred from the DNA. The sample profile shows roughly 2,000,000 clones; around 96% of them were found once. The ten largest account for 1% to 1.5% of the sample.

For the CD8 naive samples, CD45RO-negative cells were positively selected for CCR7, yielding a CD45RA+CCR7+ population from which TemRA cells were excluded. The donors were healthy, HIV-negative adults who had no recently reported acute infections or vaccinations. Only Caucasian adults living in Nashville, Tennessee, USA were represented among the donors. After blood collection by leukapheresis, PBMCs were isolated using Ficoll-Histopaque density gradient centrifugation and then cryopreserved in the vapor phase of liquid nitrogen. Analytical flow cytometry was used to check the purity and quantity of each magnetically sorted T cell population. Genomic DNA was isolated from every sorted fraction and measured by UV absorbance on a Nanodrop 2000c. Between the V and J ends, shortened by 0 bases and 2 bases respectively, the junction contains 11 bases. The germline V gene specifies LGHNA as CDR1 and YSLEER as CDR2. From the cysteine through the phenylalanine, the CDR3 covers 15 amino acids. CDR3 DNA is the only sequence kept; it has 45 bases, read in frame from the first base.

Study-wide findings and limitations: The genetic and exposure-history diversity represented was limited by the small number of donors. Naive subsets generally had larger estimated clonotype richness than memory subsets. Even with the large sequencing depth, rarefaction of the sorted-subset datasets indicated that sequencing was incomplete. Compared with non-shared clonotypes, the clonotypes found in all four sorted-subset donors had higher generation probabilities. Pairwise subsampling indicated that sequencing depth was expected to affect the degree of clonotype sharing among donors. Across four donors, 4.5% to 6.5% of naive CD4, 3% to 4% of naive CD8, 2.3% of memory CD4, and about 0.44% of memory CD8 clonotypes were shared. Sampling was limited to blood, and TCR repertoires in tissue likely differ from TCR repertoires in blood.

The chain employs TRBV4-3 and TRBJ2-7, with TRBD1 tentatively as D gene (5 bases match). This TCR was sampled from a man aged 18 to 29 in good health. Sequencing used naive CD8+ T cells sorted from blood. According to the study, the label for this sample's cell subset or site signals: CD45RA+CCR7+. The nucleotide sequence reads TGCGCCAGCAGCCAAGATCTTGGCAGGGCCTACGAGCAGTACTTC. This encodes CASSQDLGRAYEQYF.